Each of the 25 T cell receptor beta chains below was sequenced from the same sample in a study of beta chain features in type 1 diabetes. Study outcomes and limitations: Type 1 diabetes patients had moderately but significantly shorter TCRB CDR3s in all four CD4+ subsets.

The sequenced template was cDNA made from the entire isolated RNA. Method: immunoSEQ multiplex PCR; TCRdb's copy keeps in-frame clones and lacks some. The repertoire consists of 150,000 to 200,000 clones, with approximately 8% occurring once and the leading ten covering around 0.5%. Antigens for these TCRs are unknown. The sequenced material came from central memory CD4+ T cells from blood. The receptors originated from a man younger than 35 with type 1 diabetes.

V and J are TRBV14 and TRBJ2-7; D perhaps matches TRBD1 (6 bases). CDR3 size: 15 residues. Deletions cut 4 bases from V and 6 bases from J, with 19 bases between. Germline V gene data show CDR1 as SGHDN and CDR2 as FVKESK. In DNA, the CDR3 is TGTGCCAGCAGCCTCCCGGGGAAGAGAGGGGGCGAGCAGTACTTC. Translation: CASSLPGKRGGEQYF.

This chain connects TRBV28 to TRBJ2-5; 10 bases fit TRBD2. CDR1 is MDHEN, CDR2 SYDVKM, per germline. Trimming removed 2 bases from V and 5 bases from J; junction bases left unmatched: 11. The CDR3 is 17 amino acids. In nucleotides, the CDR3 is TGTGCCAGCAGTTTAGGATGGCTAGAGCGGGAGGGGGAGACCCAGTACTTC. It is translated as CASSLGWLEREGETQYF.

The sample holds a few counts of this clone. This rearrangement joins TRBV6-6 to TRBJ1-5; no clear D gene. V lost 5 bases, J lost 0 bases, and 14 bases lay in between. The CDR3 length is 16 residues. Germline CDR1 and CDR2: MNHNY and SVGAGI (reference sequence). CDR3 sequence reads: CASSRNNENSNQPQHF. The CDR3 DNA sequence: TGTGCCAGCAGTCGTAATAACGAGAATAGCAATCAGCCCCAGCATTTT.

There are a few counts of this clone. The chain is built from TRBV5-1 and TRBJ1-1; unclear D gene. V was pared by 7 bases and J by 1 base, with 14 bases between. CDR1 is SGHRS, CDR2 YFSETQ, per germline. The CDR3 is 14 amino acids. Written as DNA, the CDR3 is TGCGCCAGCCTATACGGGAGTGGGAACACTGAAGCTTTCTTT. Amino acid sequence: CASLYGSGNTEAFF.

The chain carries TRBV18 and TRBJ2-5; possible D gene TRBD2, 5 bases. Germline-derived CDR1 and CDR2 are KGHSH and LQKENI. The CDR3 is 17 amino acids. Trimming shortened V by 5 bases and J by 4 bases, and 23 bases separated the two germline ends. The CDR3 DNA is TGTGCCAGCTCAGCCTTACCCAGGACCGGACTGGGAGAGACCCAGTACTTC. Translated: CASSALPRTGLGETQYF.

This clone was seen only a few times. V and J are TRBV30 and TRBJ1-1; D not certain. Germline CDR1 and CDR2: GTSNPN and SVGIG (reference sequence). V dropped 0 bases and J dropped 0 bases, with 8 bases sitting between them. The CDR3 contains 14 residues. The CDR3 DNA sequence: TGTGCCTGGAGTGTACTAGGGATGAACACTGAAGCTTTCTTT. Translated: CAWSVLGMNTEAFF.

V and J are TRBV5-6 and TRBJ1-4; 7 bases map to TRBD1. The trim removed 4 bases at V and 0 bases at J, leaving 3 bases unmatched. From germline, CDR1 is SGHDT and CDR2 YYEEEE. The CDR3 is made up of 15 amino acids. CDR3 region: CASSGQAATNEKLFF. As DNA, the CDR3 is TGTGCCAGCAGCGGACAGGCCGCAACTAATGAAAAACTGTTTTTT.

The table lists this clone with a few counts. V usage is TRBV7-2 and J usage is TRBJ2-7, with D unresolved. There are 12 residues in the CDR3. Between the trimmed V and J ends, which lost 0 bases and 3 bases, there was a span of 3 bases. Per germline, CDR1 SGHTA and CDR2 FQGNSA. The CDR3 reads CASSLARYEQYF. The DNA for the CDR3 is TGTGCCAGCAGCTTAGCCCGCTACGAGCAGTACTTC.

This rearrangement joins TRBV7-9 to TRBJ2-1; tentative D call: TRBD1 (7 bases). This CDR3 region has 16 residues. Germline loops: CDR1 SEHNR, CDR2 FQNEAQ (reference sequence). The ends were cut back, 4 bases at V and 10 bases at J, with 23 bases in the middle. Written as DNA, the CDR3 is TGTGCCAGCAGCTCCCGAACAGGGGCGGGAATTAGAGAGCAGTTCTTC. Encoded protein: CASSSRTGAGIREQFF.

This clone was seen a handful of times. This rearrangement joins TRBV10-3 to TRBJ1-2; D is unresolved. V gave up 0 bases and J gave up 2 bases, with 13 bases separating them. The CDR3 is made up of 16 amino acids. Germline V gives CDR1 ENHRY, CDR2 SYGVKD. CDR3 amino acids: CAISESMRRDNYGYTF. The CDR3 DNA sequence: TGTGCCATCAGTGAGTCCATGAGGAGAGACAACTATGGCTACACCTTC.

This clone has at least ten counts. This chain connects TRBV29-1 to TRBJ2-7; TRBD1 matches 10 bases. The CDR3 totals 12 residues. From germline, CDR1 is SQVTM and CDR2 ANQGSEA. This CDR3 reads CTAGTGVHEQYF. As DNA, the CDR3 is TGCACCGCCGGGACAGGGGTGCACGAGCAGTACTTC.

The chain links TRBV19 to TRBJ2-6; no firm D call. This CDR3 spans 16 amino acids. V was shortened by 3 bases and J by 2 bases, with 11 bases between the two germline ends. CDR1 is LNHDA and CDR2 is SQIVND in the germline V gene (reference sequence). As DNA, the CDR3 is TGTGCCAGTAGTATTTTTCCCTCCGCTGGGGCCAACGTCCTGACTTTC. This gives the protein CASSIFPSAGANVLTF.

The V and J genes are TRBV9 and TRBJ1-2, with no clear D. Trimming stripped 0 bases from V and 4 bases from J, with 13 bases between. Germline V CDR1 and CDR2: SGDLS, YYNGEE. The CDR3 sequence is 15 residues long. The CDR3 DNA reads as TGTGCCAGCAGCGTAGATGGGCACATCGCCTATGGCTACACCTTC. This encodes CASSVDGHIAYGYTF.

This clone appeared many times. CDR3 region: CASSVRDSSYEQYF. Written as DNA, the CDR3 is TGTGCCAGTAGTGTGAGGGATAGCTCCTACGAGCAGTACTTC. The chain carries TRBV19 and TRBJ2-7; a weak D match, TRBD2 (5 bases). Germline assignment: CDR1 LNHDA and CDR2 SQIVND (reference sequence). Trimming removed 5 bases at V and 0 bases at J, with 11 bases between. The length of the CDR3 is 14 residues.

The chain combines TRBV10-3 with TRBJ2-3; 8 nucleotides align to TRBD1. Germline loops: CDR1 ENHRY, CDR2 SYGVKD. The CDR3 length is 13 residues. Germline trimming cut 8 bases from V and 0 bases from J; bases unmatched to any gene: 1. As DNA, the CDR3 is TGTGCCATCCAGGGGGCGAGCACAGATACGCAGTATTTT. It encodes CAIQGASTDTQYF.

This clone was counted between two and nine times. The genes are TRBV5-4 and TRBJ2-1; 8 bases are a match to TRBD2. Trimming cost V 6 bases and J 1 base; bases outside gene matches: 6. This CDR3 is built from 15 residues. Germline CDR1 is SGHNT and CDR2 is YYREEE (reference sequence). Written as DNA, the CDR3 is TGTGCCAGCAATCCCGGCGGGAGGTCCTACAATGAGCAGTTCTTC. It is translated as CASNPGGRSYNEQFF.

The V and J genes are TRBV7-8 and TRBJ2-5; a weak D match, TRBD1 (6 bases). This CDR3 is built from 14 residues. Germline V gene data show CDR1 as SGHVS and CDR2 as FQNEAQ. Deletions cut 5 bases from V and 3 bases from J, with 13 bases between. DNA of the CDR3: TGTGCCAGCAGCCTTGGACAGCAAAAAGAGACCCAGTACTTC. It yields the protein CASSLGQQKETQYF.

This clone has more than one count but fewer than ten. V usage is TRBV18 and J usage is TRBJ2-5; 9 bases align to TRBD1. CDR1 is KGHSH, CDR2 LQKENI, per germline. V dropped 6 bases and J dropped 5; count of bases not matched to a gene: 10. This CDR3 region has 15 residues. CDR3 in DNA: TGTGCCAGCTCCCTCACGCCGGACAGGGGTGAGACCCAGTACTTC. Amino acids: CASSLTPDRGETQYF.

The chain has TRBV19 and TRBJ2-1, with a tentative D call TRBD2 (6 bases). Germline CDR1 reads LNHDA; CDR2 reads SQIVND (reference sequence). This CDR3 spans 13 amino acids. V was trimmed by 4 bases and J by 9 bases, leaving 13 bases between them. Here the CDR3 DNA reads TGTGCCAGTAGTACTCAACTAGCAGTTGAGCAGTTCTTC. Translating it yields CASSTQLAVEQFF. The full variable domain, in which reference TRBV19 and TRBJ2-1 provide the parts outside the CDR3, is DGGITQSPKYLFRKEGQNVTLSCEQNLNHDAMYWYRQDPGQGLRLIYYSQIVNDFQKGDIAEGYSVSREKKESFPLTVTSAQKNPTAFYLCASSTQLAVEQFFGPGTRLTVL.

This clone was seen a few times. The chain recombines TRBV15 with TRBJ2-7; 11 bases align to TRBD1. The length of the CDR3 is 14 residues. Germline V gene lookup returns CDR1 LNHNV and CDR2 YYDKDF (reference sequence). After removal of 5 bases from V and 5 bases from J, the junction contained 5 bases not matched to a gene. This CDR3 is CATSLGQGANEQYF. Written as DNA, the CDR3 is TGTGCCACCAGCCTAGGACAGGGGGCGAACGAGCAGTACTTC.

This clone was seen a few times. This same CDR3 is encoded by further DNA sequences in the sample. This CDR3 reads CASSLAGTAYEQYF. Written as DNA, the CDR3 is TGTGCCAGCAGCTTAGCCGGGACAGCCTACGAGCAGTACTTC. J is TRBJ2-7 and V is TRBV7-9; 7 bases line up with TRBD1. The germline gives CDR1 SEHNR, CDR2 FQNEAQ (reference sequence). The V and J ends lost 0 bases and 2 bases, in that order; junction bases with no gene match: 1. The CDR3 contains 14 residues.

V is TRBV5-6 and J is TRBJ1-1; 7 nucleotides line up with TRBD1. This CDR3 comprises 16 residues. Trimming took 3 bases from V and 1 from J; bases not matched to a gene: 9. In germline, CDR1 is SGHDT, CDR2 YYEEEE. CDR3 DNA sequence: TGTGCCAGCAGCTCGAGACAGGGCAAGTGGAACACTGAAGCTTTCTTT. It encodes CASSSRQGKWNTEAFF.

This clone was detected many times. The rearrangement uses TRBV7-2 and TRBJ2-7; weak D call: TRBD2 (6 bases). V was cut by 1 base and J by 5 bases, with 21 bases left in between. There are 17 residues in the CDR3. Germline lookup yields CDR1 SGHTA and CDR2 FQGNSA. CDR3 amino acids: CASSLGPIRRGGNEQYF. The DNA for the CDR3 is TGTGCCAGCAGCTTAGGTCCTATCCGGAGGGGCGGCAACGAGCAGTACTTC. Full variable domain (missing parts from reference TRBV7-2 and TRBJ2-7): GAGVSQSPSNKVTEKGKDVELRCDPISGHTALYWYRQSLGQGLEFLIYFQGNSAPDKSGLPSDRFSAERTGGSVSTLTIQRTQQEDSAVYLCASSLGPIRRGGNEQYFGPGTRLTVT.

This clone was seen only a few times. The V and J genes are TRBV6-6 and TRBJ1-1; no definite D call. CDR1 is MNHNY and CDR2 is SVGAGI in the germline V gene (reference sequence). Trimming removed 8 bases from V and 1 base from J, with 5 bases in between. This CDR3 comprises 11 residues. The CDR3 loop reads CASLKNTEAFF. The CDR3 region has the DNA TGTGCCAGCCTAAAGAACACTGAAGCTTTCTTT.

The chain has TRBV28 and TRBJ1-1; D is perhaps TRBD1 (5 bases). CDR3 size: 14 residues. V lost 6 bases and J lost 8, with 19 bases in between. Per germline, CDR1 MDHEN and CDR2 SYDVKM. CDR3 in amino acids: CASREEGREREAFF. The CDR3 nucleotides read TGTGCCAGCAGAGAGGAGGGCAGGGAAAGGGAAGCTTTCTTT.